The rows below give T cell receptor beta chains drawn from one sample of a study of CD8+ T cells in alopecia areata. Generated by immunoSEQ multiplex PCR, the TCRdb table keeps only in-frame clones and is missing some. The sample contains 85,000 to 110,000 clones, roughly half of which appear only once. Sequencing was done on a sample of CD4+ T cells sorted from blood. Receptors were obtained from a human donor in good health. The CDR3 runs from the conserved cysteine through the conserved F or W. D genes are given only for firm matches. Size is stated for part of the rows, as once, few or many counts, or as a class when the clone is expanded.

V: TRBV30
D: .
J: TRBJ2-3
size: few
CDR3: CAWSAGSADAHTQYF
DNA: TGTGCCTGGAGTGCGGGCTCCGCGGATGCTCATACGCAGTATTTT

V: TRBV4-1
D: .
J: TRBJ1-4
size: .
CDR3: CASSQAKGTTNEKLFF
DNA: TGCGCCAGCAGCCAAGCCAAGGGTACAACTAATGAAAAACTGTTTTTT

V: TRBV30
D: .
J: TRBJ2-1
size: .
CDR3: CAWSVRGPKFF
DNA: TGTGCCTGGAGTGTACGCGGACCGAAGTTCTTC

V: TRBV11-2
D: .
J: TRBJ2-7
size: .
CDR3: CASSLDARGGYEQYF
DNA: TGTGCCAGCAGCTTAGATGCCCGGGGTGGATACGAGCAGTACTTC

V: TRBV7-2
D: .
J: TRBJ2-1
size: .
CDR3: CASSPPGYNEQFF
DNA: TGTGCCAGCAGCCCTCCGGGCTACAATGAGCAGTTCTTC

V: TRBV28
D: TRBD2
J: TRBJ2-7
size: .
CDR3: CASSLGLAEEQYF
DNA: TGTGCCAGCAGTTTGGGACTAGCGGAGGAGCAGTACTTC

V: TRBV15
D: .
J: TRBJ1-1
size: .
CDR3: CATSQGRDTEAFF
DNA: TGTGCCACAAGTCAAGGGAGGGACACTGAAGCTTTCTTT

V: TRBV25-1
D: TRBD2
J: TRBJ2-5
size: once
CDR3: CASSEDSGGAGETQYF
DNA: TGTGCCAGCAGTGAGGATAGCGGGGGGGCCGGAGAGACCCAGTACTTC

V: TRBV29-1
D: TRBD1
J: TRBJ2-7
size: .
CDR3: CSVGTRDRGGYEQYF
DNA: TGCAGCGTTGGGACAAGGGACAGGGGAGGATACGAGCAGTACTTC

V: TRBV2
D: .
J: TRBJ1-6
size: once
CDR3: CASSDQGGSPLHF
DNA: TGTGCCAGCAGTGATCAGGGAGGTTCACCCCTCCACTTT

V: TRBV28
D: .
J: TRBJ1-5
size: many
CDR3: CASSFRGGQPQHF
DNA: TGTGCCAGCAGTTTCCGTGGCGGTCAGCCCCAGCATTTT

V: TRBV5-6
D: .
J: TRBJ1-1
size: .
CDR3: CASRAPGTEAFF
DNA: TGTGCCAGCCGGGCCCCTGGGACTGAAGCTTTCTTT

V: TRBV29-1
D: .
J: TRBJ2-3
size: .
CDR3: CSVVGTGSVRDTQYF
DNA: TGCAGCGTTGTGGGCACGGGTAGTGTGAGAGATACGCAGTATTTT

V: TRBV5-1
D: .
J: TRBJ2-5
size: once
CDR3: CASSLADRKEETQYF
DNA: TGCGCCAGCAGCTTGGCTGACAGGAAAGAAGAGACCCAGTACTTC

V: TRBV30
D: .
J: TRBJ1-5
size: .
CDR3: CAWSANSNQPQHF
DNA: TGTGCCTGGAGTGCAAATAGCAATCAGCCCCAGCATTTT

V: TRBV27
D: .
J: TRBJ1-1
size: many
CDR3: CASSLFTGSQYTEAFF
DNA: TGTGCCAGCAGTTTATTTACAGGGAGCCAGTACACTGAAGCTTTCTTT

V: TRBV30
D: .
J: TRBJ2-5
size: .
CDR3: CAWSPSGETQYF
DNA: TGTGCCTGGAGTCCAAGCGGCGAGACCCAGTACTTC

V: TRBV30
D: .
J: TRBJ2-7
size: .
CDR3: CAWSVQIGQTYEQYF
DNA: TGTGCCTGGAGTGTACAAATTGGACAGACCTACGAGCAGTACTTC

V: TRBV18
D: .
J: TRBJ2-3
size: once
CDR3: CASSPPTGTSTDTQYF
DNA: TGTGCCAGCTCACCACCGACAGGGACTAGCACAGATACGCAGTATTTT

V: TRBV7-2
D: .
J: TRBJ2-2
size: .
CDR3: CASSPSARNTGELFF
DNA: TGTGCCAGCAGCCCTTCGGCCAGGAACACCGGGGAGCTGTTTTTT

V: TRBV5-1
D: .
J: TRBJ2-2
size: .
CDR3: CASFGQSNTGELFF
DNA: TGCGCCAGCTTCGGACAGTCGAACACCGGGGAGCTGTTTTTT

V: TRBV29-1
D: .
J: TRBJ2-7
size: few
CDR3: CSVAGQGLYEQYF
DNA: TGCAGCGTCGCCGGACAAGGGCTCTACGAGCAGTACTTC

V: TRBV6-6
D: TRBD2
J: TRBJ2-5
size: .
CDR3: CASSNGLAEQETQYF
DNA: TGTGCCAGCAGCAACGGACTAGCTGAACAAGAGACCCAGTACTTC

V: TRBV5-6
D: .
J: TRBJ2-1
size: .
CDR3: CASSLETFEQFF
DNA: TGTGCCAGCAGCTTGGAGACGTTTGAGCAGTTCTTC

V: TRBV9
D: TRBD1
J: TRBJ2-5
size: .
CDR3: CASSAWTGTLGETQYF
DNA: TGTGCCAGCAGCGCGTGGACAGGGACCCTGGGGGAGACCCAGTACTTC

V: TRBV6-5
D: .
J: TRBJ1-2
size: .
CDR3: CASSYSSGGESYGYTF
DNA: TGTGCCAGCAGTTACTCGAGCGGGGGAGAAAGCTATGGCTACACCTTC

V: TRBV29-1
D: .
J: TRBJ1-2
size: .
CDR3: CSVVGQTLYGYTF
DNA: TGCAGCGTTGTGGGGCAGACCCTCTATGGCTACACCTTC

V: TRBV7-9
D: TRBD1
J: TRBJ1-5
size: .
CDR3: CASSSTGGEGNQPQHF
DNA: TGTGCCAGCAGCTCAACAGGGGGCGAGGGCAATCAGCCCCAGCATTTT

V: TRBV6-1
D: .
J: TRBJ2-5
size: .
CDR3: CASSGQTQETQYF
DNA: TGTGCCAGCAGTGGACAGACGCAAGAGACCCAGTACTTC

V: TRBV2
D: .
J: TRBJ2-5
size: .
CDR3: CASSVGETQYF
DNA: TGTGCCAGCAGTGTGGGCGAGACCCAGTACTTC

V: TRBV6-5
D: .
J: TRBJ2-5
size: .
CDR3: CASSYTGRGEETQYF
DNA: TGTGCCAGCAGTTACACGGGCAGGGGGGAGGAGACCCAGTACTTC

V: TRBV28
D: .
J: TRBJ1-2
size: .
CDR3: CASSLRLTVIYGYTF
DNA: TGTGCCAGCAGTTTACGCCTGACAGTTATCTATGGCTACACCTTC

V: TRBV29-1
D: TRBD1
J: TRBJ1-5
size: few
CDR3: CSVDGQGNQPQHF
DNA: TGCAGCGTTGATGGACAGGGCAATCAGCCCCAGCATTTT

V: TRBV25-1
D: TRBD1
J: TRBJ2-7
size: .
CDR3: CASSVGDSGRHEQYF
DNA: TGTGCCAGCAGTGTGGGGGACAGTGGCAGGCACGAGCAGTACTTC

V: TRBV5-4
D: .
J: TRBJ1-1
size: .
CDR3: CASSPGPLMNTEAFF
DNA: TGTGCCAGCAGCCCGGGACCCTTGATGAACACTGAAGCTTTCTTT

V: TRBV5-4
D: .
J: TRBJ2-5
size: .
CDR3: CASSPDSFQETQYF
DNA: TGTGCCAGCAGCCCTGACAGCTTCCAGGAGACCCAGTACTTC

V: TRBV6-1
D: .
J: TRBJ2-6
size: few
CDR3: CASSEALGSGANVLTF
DNA: TGTGCCAGCAGTGAAGCGCTAGGGTCCGGGGCCAACGTCCTGACTTTC

V: TRBV18
D: TRBD1
J: TRBJ2-4
size: few
CDR3: CASSPPGQGGTLAKNIQYF
DNA: TGTGCCAGCTCACCACCGGGACAGGGGGGGACGCTAGCCAAAAACATTCAGTACTTC

V: TRBV30
D: TRBD1
J: TRBJ1-5
size: few
CDR3: CAWSPTGTAYSNQPQHF
DNA: TGTGCCTGGAGCCCCACCGGGACAGCGTATAGCAATCAGCCCCAGCATTTT

V: TRBV30
D: TRBD1
J: TRBJ1-2
size: .
CDR3: CAWQGTGIYGYTF
DNA: TGTGCCTGGCAGGGGACAGGGATTTATGGCTACACCTTC

V: TRBV4-1
D: TRBD2
J: TRBJ2-5
size: .
CDR3: CASSQGFGLAEETQYF
DNA: TGCGCCAGCAGCCAAGGTTTTGGACTAGCGGAAGAGACCCAGTACTTC

V: TRBV5-1
D: .
J: TRBJ1-1
size: .
CDR3: CASSLSRGKNTEAFF
DNA: TGCGCCAGCAGCTTGTCTCGGGGGAAGAACACTGAAGCTTTCTTT

V: TRBV7-9
D: TRBD2
J: TRBJ2-5
size: .
CDR3: CASGTPSGAQETQYF
DNA: TGTGCCAGCGGCACCCCTAGCGGGGCCCAAGAGACCCAGTACTTC

V: TRBV29-1
D: .
J: TRBJ2-4
size: .
CDR3: CSVEDRLAKNIQYF
DNA: TGCAGCGTTGAAGATCGACTAGCCAAAAACATTCAGTACTTC

V: TRBV2
D: .
J: TRBJ2-3
size: .
CDR3: CASRLERTQYF
DNA: TGTGCCAGCCGACTAGAACGCACGCAGTATTTT

V: TRBV7-2
D: .
J: TRBJ2-4
size: .
CDR3: CASSPTSSKNTQYF
DNA: TGTGCCAGCAGCCCCACATCCTCCAAAAACACTCAGTACTTC

V: TRBV28
D: .
J: TRBJ2-7
size: .
CDR3: CASSSGLTYEQYF
DNA: TGTGCCAGCAGTTCGGGACTGACTTACGAGCAGTACTTC

V: TRBV2
D: .
J: TRBJ1-5
size: .
CDR3: CASSETREQPQHF
DNA: TGTGCCAGCAGTGAAACGCGGGAACAGCCCCAGCATTTT

V: TRBV28
D: .
J: TRBJ2-7
size: .
CDR3: CASNARTAGPYEQYF
DNA: TGTGCCAGCAATGCTCGTACAGCGGGCCCCTACGAGCAGTACTTC

V: TRBV2
D: TRBD1
J: TRBJ2-1
size: .
CDR3: CASSKEGQRRDEQFF
DNA: TGTGCCAGCAGTAAAGAGGGACAGCGCAGGGATGAGCAGTTCTTC

V: TRBV13
D: TRBD2
J: TRBJ2-1
size: .
CDR3: CASSPSRGREGYNEQFF
DNA: TGTGCCAGCAGCCCGAGCCGGGGAAGGGAGGGCTACAATGAGCAGTTCTTC